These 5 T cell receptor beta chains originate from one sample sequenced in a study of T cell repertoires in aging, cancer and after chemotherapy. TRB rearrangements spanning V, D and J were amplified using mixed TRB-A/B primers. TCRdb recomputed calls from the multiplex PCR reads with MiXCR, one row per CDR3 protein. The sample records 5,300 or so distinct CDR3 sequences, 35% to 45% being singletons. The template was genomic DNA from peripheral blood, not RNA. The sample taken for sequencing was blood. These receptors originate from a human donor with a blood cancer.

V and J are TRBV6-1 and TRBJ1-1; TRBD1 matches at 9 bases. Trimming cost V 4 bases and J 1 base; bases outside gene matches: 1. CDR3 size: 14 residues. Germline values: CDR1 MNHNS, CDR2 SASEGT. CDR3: CASSGQGGNTEAFF. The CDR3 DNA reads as TGTGCCAGCAGTGGACAGGGGGGGAACACTGAAGCTTTCTTT.

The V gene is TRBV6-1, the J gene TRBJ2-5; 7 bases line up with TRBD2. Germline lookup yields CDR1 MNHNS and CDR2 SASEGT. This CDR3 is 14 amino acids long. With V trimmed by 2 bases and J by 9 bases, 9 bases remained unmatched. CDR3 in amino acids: CASSEFGAGQAQYF. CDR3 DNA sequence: TGTGCCAGCAGTGAATTTGGAGCGGGGCAGGCCCAGTACTTC.

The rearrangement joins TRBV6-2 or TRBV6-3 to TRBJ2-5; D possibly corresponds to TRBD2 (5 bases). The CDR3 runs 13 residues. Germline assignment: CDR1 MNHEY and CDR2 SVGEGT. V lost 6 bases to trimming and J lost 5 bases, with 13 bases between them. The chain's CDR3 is CASRGPGSETQYF. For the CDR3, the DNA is TGTGCCAGCAGAGGTCCGGGAAGTGAGACCCAGTACTTC.

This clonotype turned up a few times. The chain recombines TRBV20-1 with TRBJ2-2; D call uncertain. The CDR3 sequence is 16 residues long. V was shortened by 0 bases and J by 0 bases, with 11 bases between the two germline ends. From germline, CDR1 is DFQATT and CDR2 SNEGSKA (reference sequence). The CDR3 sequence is CSARDRLIPNTGELFF. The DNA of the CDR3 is TGCAGTGCTAGAGATCGGCTAATCCCGAACACCGGGGAGCTGTTTTTT.

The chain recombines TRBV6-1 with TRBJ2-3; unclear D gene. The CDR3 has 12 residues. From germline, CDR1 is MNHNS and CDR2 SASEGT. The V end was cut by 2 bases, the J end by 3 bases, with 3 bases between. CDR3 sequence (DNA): TGTGCCAGCAGTGAACAGACAGATACGCAGTATTTT. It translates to CASSEQTDTQYF.